This T cell receptor (beta chain) was captured by sequencing in a study of blood T cells in healthy people across ages. Broader study findings: Getting older went along with TCR beta diversity per million T cells dropping roughly linearly. The study found more naive CD4+ cells and higher diversity in long-lived than aged donors.

The CDR3 extends over 15 amino acids. Germline V lookup: CDR1 SGHTA, CDR2 FQGNSA. The V segment lost 0 bases and the J segment 2 bases; nucleotides outside the gene matches: 1. In regard to this clonotype: Its target is unknown.

Using a J-beta primer mix together with a sample-barcoded 5' primer, a second PCR was run for roughly 7 to 12 cycles. A minimum of 2.5 million CDR3-containing paired-end reads was obtained for each sample. TCRdb used MiXCR to reprocess the 5' RACE reads, holding one entry per CDR3 protein. The sample consists of some 1.5 million distinct CDR3 sequences, about 42% of them appearing once. This sequence was found in a woman between 18 and 29 years old in good health. Specimen: blood. This rearrangement joins TRBV7-2 to TRBJ2-3, with 8 bases aligning to TRBD1. CDR3 amino acids: CASSLAGQVTDTQYF. CDR3 nucleotides: TGTGCCAGCAGCTTAGCGGGACAGGTCACAGATACGCAGTATTTT.